These T cell receptor beta chains were read from a single sample in a study of CD8 T cells in Susac syndrome. TCRdb re-analysed the immunoSEQ multiplex PCR reads in MiXCR, keeping a single row per CDR3 protein. This table holds roughly 200,000 distinct CDR3 sequences, roughly 94% found once. The source material was CD4+ T cells from PBMCs. These receptor sequences come from a human donor in good health. Each CDR3 is given with its conserved first and last residue.

CATSRRGVGANVLTF	TRBV15	TRBJ2-6
CSERMVGGEAFF	TRBV29-1	TRBJ1-1
CSAAPLLAGAVDTQYF	TRBV20-1	TRBJ2-3
CASSQSQGLRNTEAFF	TRBV3-1	TRBJ1-1
CASSPPQFNYGYTF	TRBV7-2	TRBJ1-2
CASSRESNQPQHF	TRBV2	TRBJ1-5
CSANIAGGPYNEQFF	TRBV20-1	TRBJ2-1
CASSSTLGNTEAFF	TRBV5-4	TRBJ1-1
CASSTGIPDTQYF	TRBV9	TRBJ2-3
CASSPQGTSRGYTF	TRBV27	TRBJ1-2
CASRTQGSYGYTF	TRBV27	TRBJ1-2
CASGLLGRSYNEQFF	TRBV27	TRBJ2-1
CASSYDNTGELFF	TRBV6-5	TRBJ2-2
CASSLVPGPTF	TRBV7-2	TRBJ1-2
CASSPIDGGLNNEQFF	TRBV3-1	TRBJ2-1
CSARRPSGGALNTDTQYF	TRBV20-1	TRBJ2-3
CSARGDSNQPQHF	TRBV20-1	TRBJ1-5
CASRGLGNTIYF	TRBV27	TRBJ1-3
CASSAPGTSYEQYF	TRBV28	TRBJ2-7
CSASQGSNQPQHF	TRBV20-1	TRBJ1-5
CSARTMEKLFF	TRBV20-1	TRBJ1-4
CASTRTVDSYEQYF	TRBV6-5	TRBJ2-7
CSAIRTAYNEQFF	TRBV20-1	TRBJ2-1
CSAPLGGGYGYTF	TRBV20-1	TRBJ1-2
CASSVPRGETQYF	TRBV5-1	TRBJ2-5
CASRGTGGRQPQHF	TRBV6-2/TRBV6-3	TRBJ1-5
CSARQGDWQPQHF	TRBV20-1	TRBJ1-5
CASSRGQTNTGELFF	TRBV7-9	TRBJ2-2
CASSSSDGRDAEAFF	TRBV12-3/TRBV12-4	TRBJ1-1
CAWSRGRIRAYNEQFF	TRBV30	TRBJ2-1
CASSQDRYGAQYF	TRBV3-1	TRBJ2-3
CASSLLGVHEQYF	TRBV27	TRBJ2-7
CASRTGVYEQYF	TRBV27	TRBJ2-7
CASSRRLGTEAFF	TRBV4-3	TRBJ1-1
CSASQGGNTEAFF	TRBV29-1	TRBJ1-1
CSVSDSIRPDTQYF	TRBV29-1	TRBJ2-3
CASSTSGSGPQETQYF	TRBV3-1	TRBJ2-5
CASSLVQGQPELYEQYF	TRBV4-1	TRBJ2-7
CSGVRDPDTDTQYF	TRBV29-1	TRBJ2-3
CATSDSGRSGANVLTF	TRBV24-1	TRBJ2-6
CASSVVIGGADGYTF	TRBV9	TRBJ1-2
CATSDQGRGGETQYF	TRBV24-1	TRBJ2-5
CASSHDGGQPQHF	TRBV7-9	TRBJ1-5
CASSLDRGNEKLFF	TRBV5-1	TRBJ1-4
CASSQGRLQAFF	TRBV3-1	TRBJ1-1
CASSQDTSNQPQHF	TRBV7-9	TRBJ1-5
CASSSMSADSRSEQYF	TRBV18	TRBJ2-7
CASSRQGETQYF	TRBV11-1	TRBJ2-5
CASTPGQSKTQYF	TRBV28	TRBJ2-5
CSALQGSSGNTIYF	TRBV20-1	TRBJ1-3
CASSLQRGETQYF	TRBV27	TRBJ2-5
CASSQDQETQYF	TRBV14	TRBJ2-5
CSARWETQYF	TRBV20-1	TRBJ2-5
CASTSYVQLHTQYF	TRBV12-3/TRBV12-4	TRBJ2-3